This T cell receptor beta chain originates from a study of blood T cell repertoires in COVID-19. Clones were sequenced by immunoSEQ multiplex PCR, and TCRdb holds only the in-frame ones, with some missing. The data contain 200,000 to 250,000 clones, about 84% of them seen just once; the ten biggest clones take up 2% to 2.5%. V shed 3 bases and J shed 3 bases, with 15 bases lying between them. Germline-derived CDR1 and CDR2 are LNHDA and SQIVND (reference sequence). CDR3 length equals 15 residues. J is TRBJ2-7 and V is TRBV19; a possible D gene is TRBD1 (5 bases). The TCR originated in a woman aged 50 to 60 who had recovered from COVID-19. Sequencing was done on a sample of PBMCs or T cells enriched from blood (not recorded which). The chain's CDR3 is CASSISKGHNYEQYF. CDR3 bases: TGTGCCAGTAGTATTTCGAAAGGACACAACTACGAGCAGTACTTC.